A single sample gave rise to the 25 T cell receptor beta chains below, sequenced in a study of shared clonotypes between healthy human individuals. Assay used: immunoSEQ multiplex PCR; TCRdb lists only in-frame clones, some missing. The table includes some 1,100,000 clones, 75% to 80% detected once. Sequenced input: memory CD4+ T cells from PBMCs. Subset of the sample: CD45RA-negative fraction. Receptor source: a man aged 18 to 30 in good health. Some clones in this sample may be carry-over from other donors' samples.

This chain uses TRBV29-1 with TRBJ2-1, with 10 positions matching TRBD2. Germline values: CDR1 SQVTM, CDR2 ANQGSEA. Trimming at V came to 2 bases and at J to 0 bases, leaving 1 base not matched to a gene. The CDR3 extends over 15 amino acids. The CDR3 here is CSVEWTSGSYNEQFF. The CDR3 region has the DNA TGCAGCGTTGAATGGACTAGCGGCTCCTACAATGAGCAGTTCTTC.

This chain joins TRBV9 and TRBJ1-6; 7 positions match TRBD1. Germline V gives CDR1 SGDLS, CDR2 YYNGEE. Unmatched junction bases numbered 13, after V lost 0 bases and J lost 10 bases. This CDR3 has 17 residues. CDR3 bases: TGTGCCAGCAGCGTAGGCGGGGGACAGTGGGCGGACTCACCCCTCCACTTT. Residues: CASSVGGGQWADSPLHF.

This clone appeared a few times. The chain employs TRBV19 and TRBJ2-5; no clear D. The CDR3 loop spans 13 amino acids. Germline-derived CDR1 and CDR2 are LNHDA and SQIVND (reference sequence). V was clipped by 3 bases and J by 3 bases, with 8 bases between them. DNA of the CDR3: TGTGCCAGTAGTATGAACAGAGAAGAGACCCAGTACTTC. Translated: CASSMNREETQYF.

This clone was seen just once. The rearrangement uses TRBV5-1 and TRBJ2-5, with 7 bases identical to TRBD1. The CDR3 length is 16 residues. Germline V gives CDR1 SGHRS, CDR2 YFSETQ. V shed 4 bases and J 5 bases; nucleotides not matched to a gene: 14. The CDR3 bases are TGCGCCAGCAGCCCATCTCCGAGGACAGGCTCGGAGACCCAGTACTTC. It encodes CASSPSPRTGSETQYF.

This rearrangement joins TRBV5-8 to TRBJ2-4; 13 nucleotides align to TRBD2. The V gene's germline CDR1 is SGHTS and CDR2 YDEGEE. This CDR3 has 16 residues. V lost 3 bases and J lost 9; bases outside the gene matches: 9. DNA for the CDR3: TGTGCCAGCAGCTCCTCGGGACTAGCGGGATTGGGCATTCAGTACTTC. It specifies CASSSSGLAGLGIQYF.

CDR3 protein: CASSSGTVLEKLFF. CDR3 DNA: TGCGCCAGCAGCTCAGGGACAGTGTTAGAAAAACTGTTTTTT. V gene TRBV5-1 combines with J gene TRBJ1-4; TRBD1 matches at 7 bases. V lost 3 bases and J lost 8; bases outside the gene matches: 7. The CDR3 spans 14 residues. The germline gives CDR1 SGHRS, CDR2 YFSETQ.

The chain employs TRBV6-5 and TRBJ2-5, with D tentatively TRBD2 (6 bases). The CDR3 consists of 16 residues. Per the germline V gene, CDR1 is MNHEY and CDR2 is SVGAGI. V was clipped by 2 bases and J by 5 bases, with 18 bases between them. CDR3 protein: CASSYQVSVEGETQYF. The CDR3 DNA is TGTGCCAGCAGTTACCAAGTTAGCGTGGAGGGGGAGACCCAGTACTTC.

The gene calls are TRBV30 and TRBJ2-1; the match to TRBD1 covers 11 bases. Germline V lookup: CDR1 GTSNPN, CDR2 SVGIG (reference sequence). There are 14 residues in the CDR3. J gave up 6 bases and V 5 bases, and 6 bases lay outside the gene matches. The CDR3 sequence: CAWDRDRGANEQFF. CDR3 DNA: TGTGCCTGGGACCGGGACAGGGGGGCCAATGAGCAGTTCTTC. Variable domain in full (rest from reference TRBV30 and TRBJ2-1): SQTIHQWPATLVQPVGSPLSLECTVEGTSNPNLYWYRQAAGRGLQLLFYSVGIGQISSEVPQNLSASRPQDRQFILSSKKLLLSDSGFYLCAWDRDRGANEQFFGPGTRLTVL.

This clone has only one observation. V and J are TRBV30 and TRBJ1-2; tentative D call: TRBD1 (6 bases). Germline CDR1 GTSNPN, CDR2 SVGIG (reference sequence). Trimming removed 0 bases from V and 4 bases from J, with 12 bases in between. The CDR3 is 14 residues long. Here the CDR3 reads CAWSVGGALYGYTF. In DNA, the CDR3 is TGTGCCTGGAGTGTAGGGGGGGCGCTCTATGGCTACACCTTC.

This rearrangement joins TRBV27 to TRBJ2-7; 11 nucleotides align to TRBD1. V trimming: 5 bases; J trimming: 4 bases; junction bases outside the gene matches: 7. This CDR3 region has 15 residues. CDR1 is MNHEY, CDR2 SMNVEV, per germline (reference sequence). The CDR3 region has the DNA TGTGCCAGCAGTCAACGGACAGGGGGCTCGTACGAGCAGTACTTC. Translating it yields CASSQRTGGSYEQYF.

This chain connects TRBV7-2 to TRBJ2-1; 9 bases match TRBD1. CDR1 and CDR2 (germline): SGHTA, FQGNSA. This CDR3 has 16 amino acids. The J segment lost 2 bases and the V segment lost 5 bases, leaving 7 bases of the junction unmatched. CDR3 residues: CASSLAGTGTYNEQFF. The DNA for the CDR3 is TGTGCCAGCAGCCTTGCCGGGACAGGGACCTACAATGAGCAGTTCTTC.

About this clone: This CDR3 is also generated by other DNA sequences in the sample. The chain recombines TRBV20-1 with TRBJ2-7; D gene ambiguous. CDR3 length equals 11 residues. Per germline, CDR1 DFQATT and CDR2 SNEGSKA (reference sequence). V was trimmed by 3 bases and J by 6 bases, leaving 9 bases between them. CDR3 nucleotides: TGCAGTGCTAGCGGTCCCGTCGAGCAGTACTTC. It translates to CSASGPVEQYF.

The gene calls are TRBV28 and TRBJ2-7; D is possibly TRBD2 (7 bases). Trimming cost V 5 bases and J 8 bases, with 22 bases left between them. The CDR3 is 15 residues long. Per germline, CDR1 MDHEN and CDR2 SYDVKM. In DNA form, the CDR3 reads TGTGCCAGCAGTACAACGGGGGGCCAGACTCTTCAGCAGTACTTC. As protein: CASSTTGGQTLQQYF.

This sequence joins TRBV7-2 and TRBJ2-2; tentatively, D is TRBD1 or TRBD2 (5 bases each). V lost 5 bases and J lost 0, with 19 bases in between. The CDR3 extends over 18 amino acids. The germline V gene has CDR1 SGHTA and CDR2 FQGNSA. The CDR3 is CASSQRLGTPTNTGELFF. For the CDR3, the DNA is TGTGCCAGCAGCCAACGACTCGGGACGCCTACGAACACCGGGGAGCTGTTTTTT.

V usage is TRBV5-1 and J usage is TRBJ2-3; D call uncertain. Trimming took off 4 bases at V and 3 bases at J, with 9 bases between the two ends. The V gene's germline CDR1 is SGHRS and CDR2 YFSETQ. This CDR3 is 13 amino acids long. The CDR3 DNA follows: TGCGCCAGCAGCCCCGCCACAACAGATACGCAGTATTTT. It codes for CASSPATTDTQYF. Full variable domain (rest looked up from reference TRBV5-1 and TRBJ2-3): KAGVTQTPRYLIKTRGQQVTLSCSPISGHRSVSWYQQTPGQGLQFLFEYFSETQRNKGNFPGRFSGRQFSNSRSEMNVSTLELGDSALYLCASSPATTDTQYFGPGTRLTVL.

V is TRBV30 and J is TRBJ1-3, with 7 bases fitting TRBD1. The CDR3 totals 13 residues. CDR1 is GTSNPN, CDR2 SVGIG, per germline (reference sequence). V lost 1 base and J lost 4; bases outside the gene matches: 1. The CDR3 DNA is TGTGCCTGGAGTGGGGACAGAGGAAACACCATATATTTT. It yields the protein CAWSGDRGNTIYF.

In this sample, this clone turned up a few times. This chain uses TRBV27 with TRBJ2-1, with TRBD2 matching over 8 bases. V dropped 4 bases and J dropped 7; count of bases not matched to a gene: 6. The CDR3 is 14 amino acids. Germline V gene sequence: CDR1 MNHEY, CDR2 SMNVEV (reference sequence). CDR3: CASSWTSTLNEQFF. The CDR3 DNA reads as TGTGCCAGCAGTTGGACTAGCACCCTGAATGAGCAGTTCTTC.

A note on this clone: Other DNA sequences in the same sample also yield this CDR3. V is TRBV19 and J is TRBJ1-5, with TRBD1 identical over 11 bases. The CDR3 covers 15 residues. V shed 9 bases and J 1 base; nucleotides not matched to a gene: 5. Germline assignment: CDR1 LNHDA and CDR2 SQIVND (reference sequence). For the CDR3, the DNA is TGTGCCAGCAGGACAGGGGGCGGGAGCAATCAGCCCCAGCATTTT. It codes for CASRTGGGSNQPQHF.

The CDR3 loop reads CASSSKGGGSGYTF. CDR3 DNA sequence: TGTGCCAGCAGCTCGAAGGGCGGGGGCTCTGGCTACACCTTC. The chain couples TRBV5-4 to TRBJ1-2; D perhaps matches TRBD1 (6 bases). The CDR3 runs to 14 residues. The V gene lost 3 bases and the J gene lost 7 bases, with 16 bases spanning the gap. Germline assignment: CDR1 SGHNT and CDR2 YYREEE (reference sequence).

V and J are TRBV10-3 and TRBJ2-3; 11 bases align to TRBD2. CDR1 is ENHRY, CDR2 SYGVKD, per germline. Losses at the gene ends were 4 bases for V and 0 bases for J; bases not matched to a gene: 3. The CDR3 loop spans 16 amino acids. The CDR3 reads CAISGSSGRSTDTQYF. The CDR3 nucleotides read TGTGCCATCAGTGGTTCTAGCGGGAGGAGCACAGATACGCAGTATTTT.

This clone has a single count. This sequence joins TRBV6-4 and TRBJ2-7; D unresolved. The CDR3 has 14 amino acids. V was pared by 5 bases and J by 5 bases, with 16 bases between. Germline loops: CDR1 MRHNA, CDR2 SNTAGT. As DNA, the CDR3 is TGTGCCAGCAGTCCCTTTCCGTACAGCCACGAGCAGTACTTC. This encodes CASSPFPYSHEQYF.

The chain has TRBV10-3 and TRBJ1-3, with D unresolved. The CDR3 extends over 16 amino acids. Deletions cut 3 bases from V and 2 bases from J, with 14 bases between. The germline CDR1 and CDR2 sequences are ENHRY and SYGVKD. The CDR3 bases are TGTGCCATCAGTGATAGTTCATCCAGGACTGGAAACACCATATATTTT. Protein sequence: CAISDSSSRTGNTIYF.

This clone came up once. The chain combines TRBV7-9 with TRBJ1-1; D is unclear. V dropped 3 bases and J dropped 4 bases, with 21 bases sitting between them. The CDR3 runs 17 residues. Germline V gene data show CDR1 as SEHNR and CDR2 as FQNEAQ (reference sequence). The CDR3 protein is CASSFRAPGPRGTEAFF. CDR3 coding DNA: TGTGCCAGCAGCTTCCGGGCCCCGGGTCCGCGGGGCACTGAAGCTTTCTTT.

The rearrangement links TRBV11-2 to TRBJ1-2, with no clear D. The V gene's germline CDR1 is SGHAT and CDR2 FQNNGV. The V end lost 0 bases, the J end lost 7 bases, and 12 bases lay between the germline ends. The CDR3 runs 14 residues. CDR3 protein: CASSLDGHPGGYTF. For the CDR3, the DNA is TGTGCCAGCAGCTTAGACGGGCACCCTGGTGGCTACACCTTC.

V and J are TRBV2 and TRBJ2-1; no definite D call. Trimming removed 3 bases from V and 7 bases from J, with 7 bases in between. This CDR3 is 12 amino acids long. CDR1 is SNHLY, CDR2 FYNNEI, per germline. CDR3: CASSEVGNEQFF. The CDR3 bases are TGTGCCAGCAGTGAGGTCGGGAATGAGCAGTTCTTC.